This T cell receptor (beta chain) was captured in a study of T-cell reconstitution after alpha-beta-depleted transplantation in children. The study, taken as a whole, reports: Roughly two months post-transplant, alpha-beta T cells reportedly originated from several hundred graft clones that had expanded. After transplant, high TCRbeta diversity at day 60 in some patients arose from surviving recipient T cells and thymic progenitors. T-cell counts and diversity were attributed mostly to newly produced T cells one year after transplant.

The CDR3 is 15 residues long. J lost 5 bases, V lost 2 bases, and 9 bases had no gene match. The germline CDR1 and CDR2 sequences are SGDLS and YYNGEE. Unique molecular identifiers tagged the TCRbeta library. TCRdb redid the calling of the PCR reads with MiXCR, one entry per CDR3 protein. The sample includes a few hundred thousand distinct CDR3 sequences, approximately 13% of them seen just once. Note on this clonotype: What it recognizes is unknown.

The V and J genes are TRBV9 and TRBJ2-7; 8 nucleotides align to TRBD2. The sequencing here drew on PBMCs, mostly from graft donor cells, taken 360 days after TCRalphabeta/CD19-depleted stem cell transplant. The sequence derives from a male patient under 18 who had a stem cell transplant for acute myeloid leukemia, so the T cells may come from the graft donor. The CDR3 sequence is CASSVSGADWDEQYF. In nucleotides, the CDR3 is TGTGCCAGCAGCGTTAGCGGGGCGGACTGGGACGAGCAGTACTTC.